The rows below give T cell receptor beta chains drawn from one sample of a study of T-cell memory formation after mild COVID-19. TCRdb reanalysed the 5' RACE reads using MiXCR and keeps one entry per CDR3 protein. The sample lists over 150,000 distinct CDR3 sequences; roughly 20% were seen once. The sequencing sample was made of PBMCs or a T cell subset sorted from them (not recorded which). The receptors derive from a man aged 18 to 30 who had mild COVID-19 (a few samples of this study predate the infection). Cell type and time point are not known. The CDR3 runs from the conserved cysteine through the conserved F or W. A D gene is named only where the DNA matches it firmly. A row's size may be missing; if present it is once, few, many or a size class.

clone size	D gene	J gene	V gene	CDR3 protein	CDR3 DNA
few	TRBD1	TRBJ1-5	TRBV5-1	CASSTTGGYQPQHF	TGCGCCAGCAGCACTACAGGGGGCTACCAGCCCCAGCATTTT
NA	NA	TRBJ1-1	TRBV5-4	CASSDRQNTEAFF	TGTGCCAGCAGCGACAGGCAGAACACTGAAGCTTTCTTT
many	TRBD1	TRBJ2-1	TRBV7-2	CASSPGQDNEQFF	TGTGCCAGCAGCCCGGGACAGGACAATGAGCAGTTCTTC
once	TRBD1	TRBJ1-1	TRBV5-1	CASSAGQGAEAFF	TGCGCCAGCAGCGCTGGACAGGGGGCTGAAGCTTTCTTT
NA	NA	TRBJ1-1	TRBV24-1	CATSDPGAGEAFF	TGTGCCACCAGTGACCCGGGGGCGGGTGAAGCTTTCTTT
once	TRBD1	TRBJ1-3	TRBV5-1	CASSVGTGTLSGNTIYF	TGCGCCAGCAGCGTGGGGACAGGTACTCTCTCTGGAAACACCATATATTTT
NA	NA	TRBJ1-3	TRBV6-5	CASSWVAAGNTIYF	TGTGCCAGCAGTTGGGTAGCGGCTGGAAACACCATATATTTT
NA	NA	TRBJ2-5	TRBV14	CASSRSGLGTQYF	TGTGCCAGCAGTCGCTCGGGGCTGGGGACCCAGTACTTC
NA	TRBD1	TRBJ2-5	TRBV4-2	CASSRRQGARETQYF	TGTGCCAGCAGCCGTAGACAGGGGGCTCGGGAGACCCAGTACTTC
few	TRBD1	TRBJ2-2	TRBV11-2	CASSLERDRGDTGELFF	TGTGCCAGCAGCTTAGAACGGGACAGGGGGGACACCGGGGAGCTGTTTTTT
NA	TRBD2	TRBJ2-3	TRBV7-2	CASSLLAGVFTDTQYF	TGTGCCAGCAGCTTACTAGCGGGGGTTTTCACAGATACGCAGTATTTT
few	NA	TRBJ2-4	TRBV24-1	CATSDLPPPLAKNIQYF	TGTGCCACCAGTGATTTGCCACCTCCACTAGCCAAAAACATTCAGTACTTC
NA	NA	TRBJ2-5	TRBV5-1	CASSFGGTSQETQYF	TGCGCCAGCAGCTTTGGCGGAACGTCCCAAGAGACCCAGTACTTC
few	NA	TRBJ2-1	TRBV7-9	CASRIGTLGGQFF	TGTGCCAGCAGGATAGGGACTTTGGGTGGGCAGTTCTTC
few	TRBD1	TRBJ2-1	TRBV18	CASSHDRVPYNEQFF	TGTGCCAGCTCGCATGACAGGGTTCCCTACAATGAGCAGTTCTTC
many	TRBD1	TRBJ1-1	TRBV3-1	CASSTQGDTEAFF	TGTGCCAGCAGCACACAGGGGGACACTGAAGCTTTCTTT
NA	TRBD1	TRBJ2-1	TRBV7-2	CASSLDRVGGEQFF	TGTGCCAGCAGCTTGGACAGGGTAGGAGGTGAGCAGTTCTTC
many	NA	TRBJ2-4	TRBV3-1	CASSLLAKNIQYF	TGTGCCAGCAGCCTGCTAGCCAAAAACATTCAGTACTTC
few	NA	TRBJ1-6	TRBV4-3	CASSHEGLSSPLHF	TGCGCCAGCAGCCATGAGGGCTTAAGTTCACCCCTCCACTTT
NA	NA	TRBJ1-1	TRBV29-1	CSGSRGSGVREAFF	TGCAGCGGGTCACGGGGCAGTGGGGTGCGTGAAGCTTTCTTT
few	NA	TRBJ1-3	TRBV5-1	CASSIVPGNTIYF	TGCGCCAGCAGCATTGTCCCTGGAAACACCATATATTTT
few	TRBD2	TRBJ2-5	TRBV29-1	CSVVAGTKLETQYF	TGCAGCGTGGTAGCGGGGACGAAACTGGAGACCCAGTACTTC
few	NA	TRBJ2-4	TRBV6-2/TRBV6-3	CASSYVVDYGKNIQYF	TGTGCCAGCAGTTACGTTGTCGACTATGGCAAAAACATTCAGTACTTC